Below, 31 T cell receptor beta chains from the same sample are listed, as sequenced in a study of tissue T cells after allogeneic stem cell transplantation (dated by TCRdb to 2022 to 2024). Libraries were made using the immunoSEQ multiplex PCR assay. TCRdb carries this immuneACCESS record with in-frame sequences only. Its versions omit some clonotypes, under half of them owing to an unresolved V gene in the studies checked, with the rest unexplained. This sample is represented by some 22,000 clones; roughly 72% of them were singletons. The top ten clones comprise around 0.62% of the sample. Material: spleen. These TCRs come from a female BALB/c mouse in good health. The mouse line in question has MHC haplotype H2-d.

Comment on this clone: The gene symbols are mouse symbols. The sequenced fragment ends 1 residue before the CDR3 boundary, so the rest is inferred from the germline J gene. The V gene is TRBV19, the J gene TRBJ1-3; D is uncertain. V was clipped by 0 bases and J by 0 bases, with 7 bases between them. This CDR3 is built from 15 residues. The germline CDR1 and CDR2 sequences are FNHDT and SITEND (reference sequence). CDR3 protein: CASSIVGNSGNTLYF. The sequenced part of the CDR3 DNA is TGTGCCAGCAGTATAGTAGGGAATTCTGGAAATACGCTCTAT.

For this clone: The genes and germline here are from mouse. The CDR3 spells CASSLGDQDTQYF. The DNA read from the CDR3 is TGTGCCAGCAGTCTGGGGGACCAAGACACCCAGTAC. The gene calls are TRBV4 and TRBJ2-5, with 7 bases that match TRBD2. Read coverage stops 1 residue before the CDR3 terminus; the germline J gene supplies the remainder. Looked up from germline, CDR1 is LGHDT and CDR2 is YNNKQL (reference sequence). Trimming took 6 bases from V and 1 from J; bases not matched to a gene: 1. The CDR3 is made up of 13 amino acids.

Comments on this clone: The germline and genes are mouse ones. The read terminates 1 residue ahead of where the CDR3 ends, so the germline J gene completes it. The chain employs TRBV1 and TRBJ2-3; D gene ambiguous. V dropped 1 base and J dropped 2 bases, with 4 bases sitting between them. The CDR3 length is 13 residues. Per germline, CDR1 NSQYPW and CDR2 LRSPGD (reference sequence). The sequenced part of the CDR3 DNA is TGCACCTGCAGTGCAGTCAATGCAGAAACGCTGTAT. It yields the protein CTCSAVNAETLY. From start to end, the CDR3 is CTCSAVNAETLYF.

Worth noting for this clone: Gene and germline names: mouse. The read halts 1 residue ahead of the CDR3 end, with the missing end drawn from the germline J gene. This chain connects TRBV19 to TRBJ2-7; TRBD1 aligns across 11 bases. The CDR3 is 16 residues long. Trimming took 2 bases from V and 0 from J; bases not matched to a gene: 4. CDR1 FNHDT and CDR2 SITEND come from the germline V gene (reference sequence). Here the CDR3 reads CASSIRDRGSSYEQYF. The sequenced CDR3 bases are TGTGCCAGCAGTATCCGGGACAGGGGGAGCTCCTATGAACAGTAC.

In the case of this clone: The listed genes are named as in mouse. Sequencing ends 1 residue short of the CDR3 end; the germline J gene provides the rest. This chain uses TRBV29 with TRBJ1-1; D gene unclear. The CDR3 spans 14 residues. CDR1 and CDR2 from the germline V gene are MSHET and SYDVDS. Trimming stripped 5 bases from V and 0 bases from J, with 10 bases between. The part of the CDR3 DNA that was read is TGTGCTAGCAGTCCCCGGGCAACAAACACAGAAGTCTTC. This sequence encodes CASSPRATNTEVF. Given in full, the CDR3 is CASSPRATNTEVFF. The full variable domain, completed using reference TRBV29 and TRBJ1-1, is DMKVTQMPRYLIKRMGENVLLECGQDMSHETMYWYRQDPGLGLQLIYISYDVDSNSEGDIPKGYRVSRKKREHFSLILDSAKTNQTSVYFCASSPRATNTEVFFGKGTRLTVV.

This clone was counted a few times. Gene names denote mouse genes. From the germline J gene comes the end of the CDR3, since the read stops 1 residue before it. The chain recombines TRBV13-1 with TRBJ2-5; 9 bases map to TRBD2. CDR3 size: 14 residues. V gave up 5 bases and J gave up 3 bases; unmatched junction bases: 4. Germline V gene data show CDR1 as NSHNY and CDR2 as SYGAGN. The sequenced CDR3 bases are TGTGCCAGCAGACCCTGGGGGGGACAAGACACCCAGTAC. This codes for CASRPWGGQDTQY. The full CDR3 reads CASRPWGGQDTQYF.

On this clone: Mouse names are used for the genes. The read ends 1 residue shy of where the CDR3 ends; the end is completed using the germline J gene. The chain employs TRBV1 and TRBJ2-7; 13 positions match TRBD2. V dropped 4 bases and J dropped 6; count of bases not matched to a gene: 3. The CDR3 extends over 14 amino acids. Germline V gives CDR1 NSQYPW, CDR2 LRSPGD (reference sequence). The sequenced part of the CDR3 DNA is TGCACCTGCAGTGGGACTGGGGGGGCTCTTGAACAGTAC. As protein: CTCSGTGGALEQY. The entire CDR3 protein is CTCSGTGGALEQYF. The entire variable domain, with the rest obtained from reference TRBV1 and TRBJ2-7, is as follows: VTLLEQNPRWRLVPRGQAVNLRCILKNSQYPWMSWYQQDLQKQLQWLFTLRSPGDKEVKSLPGADYLATRVTDTELRLQVANMSQGRTLYCTCSGTGGALEQYFGPGTRLTVL.

In the case of this clone: Gene names are the mouse ones. The read gets to within 1 residue of the CDR3 end, and the germline J gene fills in the rest. The rearrangement links TRBV31 to TRBJ2-4; possible D gene TRBD2, 5 bases. Germline values: CDR1 GKSSPN, CDR2 SITVG. The CDR3 is made up of 15 amino acids. V was clipped by 0 bases and J by 0 bases, with 10 bases between them. The CDR3 sequence is CAWSLVGFSQNTLYF. The sequenced CDR3 bases are TGTGCCTGGAGTCTGGTGGGGTTTAGTCAAAACACCTTGTAC.

This clone was found a few times. Genes and germline are mouse. The read comes to an end 1 residue before the CDR3 does, leaving the germline J gene to fill in the end. The chain employs TRBV5 and TRBJ2-2; D unresolved. This CDR3 has 13 amino acids. With 4 bases removed from V and 1 base from J, the gap between germline ends came to 4 bases. Germline V gene sequence: CDR1 LGHNA, CDR2 YNLKQL (reference sequence). The CDR3 spells CASSPLNTGQLYF. CDR3 bases read: TGTGCCAGCAGCCCACTAAACACCGGGCAGCTCTAC.

Regarding this clone: Each gene name is a mouse one. The read comes to an end 1 residue before the CDR3 does, leaving the germline J gene to fill in the end. The chain employs TRBV5 and TRBJ2-7; TRBD2 aligns across 8 bases. The V segment lost 0 bases and the J segment 5 bases; nucleotides outside the gene matches: 9. There are 16 residues in the CDR3. Germline loops: CDR1 LGHNA, CDR2 YNLKQL (reference sequence). The sequenced CDR3 bases are TGTGCCAGCAGCCAAGATCAAGGGGGGGGGCGCGATGAACAGTAC. Residues: CASSQDQGGGRDEQY. The CDR3, in full, reads CASSQDQGGGRDEQYF.

Regarding this clone: Genes and germline are mouse. Sequencing ends 1 residue short of the CDR3 end; the germline J gene provides the rest. V is TRBV13-2 and J is TRBJ2-4; 9 nucleotides match TRBD2. The CDR3 totals 14 residues. The ends lost 0 bases at V and 7 bases at J; junction bases unmatched: 3. Germline V CDR1 and CDR2: NNHNN, SYGAGS (reference sequence). CDR3 amino acids: CASGDAGGEDTLYF. The sequenced CDR3 bases are TGTGCCAGCGGTGATGCTGGGGGGGAGGACACCTTGTAC.

A word on this clone: Gene labels here are mouse ones. The part of the CDR3 DNA that was read is TGTGCCAGCAGCACTGGGGTCCAAGACACCCAGTAC. This encodes CASSTGVQDTQY. The full CDR3 protein reads CASSTGVQDTQYF. The gene calls are TRBV13-1 and TRBJ2-5; 7 bases are shared with TRBD2. The read gets to within 1 residue of the CDR3 end, and the germline J gene fills in the rest. The J segment lost 2 bases and the V segment lost 5 bases, leaving 2 bases of the junction unmatched. This CDR3 comprises 13 residues. Germline V gene lookup returns CDR1 NSHNY and CDR2 SYGAGN.

To note about this clone: Genes and germline come from the mouse. The CDR3 sequence: CAWSLGGGHSYNSPLYF. The sequenced CDR3 bases are TGTGCCTGGAGCCTCGGCGGGGGGCATTCCTATAATTCGCCCCTCTAC. This chain links TRBV31 with TRBJ1-6; TRBD1 is a possible D gene (6 bases). The read falls 1 residue short of the CDR3 end, and the missing part is taken from the germline J gene. TRBJ1-6 is labeled an ORF, and its function is uncertain. Trimming pared 3 bases from V and 0 bases from J, leaving 15 bases between. The CDR3 sequence is 17 residues long. Looked up from germline, CDR1 is GKSSPN and CDR2 is SITVG.

In regard to this clone: The gene names here belong to mouse. The sequenced fragment ends 1 residue before the CDR3 boundary, so the rest is inferred from the germline J gene. This chain links TRBV13-1 with TRBJ2-5; D uncertain. The CDR3 extends over 11 amino acids. Germline V gene lookup returns CDR1 NSHNY and CDR2 SYGAGN. V was shortened by 0 bases and J by 7 bases, with 3 bases between the two germline ends. Partial CDR3 DNA: TGTGCCAGCAGTGATGCATACACCCAGTAC. The encoded protein is CASSDAYTQY. The entire CDR3 reads CASSDAYTQYF.

This clone was observed a single time. Genes and germline come from the mouse. The sequence runs out 1 residue before the end of the CDR3; the remainder is reconstructed from the germline J gene. The rearrangement joins TRBV20 to TRBJ2-4; D is ambiguous. CDR1 is GFQATS and CDR2 is STVNSAI in the germline V gene. The CDR3 extends over 11 amino acids. The germline V and J ends were trimmed by 2 bases and 0 bases, with 0 bases remaining between them. The part of the CDR3 DNA that was read is TGTGGTGCTAGGAGTCAAAACACCTTGTAC. This translates into CGARSQNTLY. The entire CDR3 reads CGARSQNTLYF.

Remarks on this clone: Gene names refer to mouse genes. The read terminates 1 residue before the CDR3 end, so the remaining end is supplied by the germline J gene. The chain has TRBV13-2 and TRBJ2-7, with D unresolved. Germline CDR1 NNHNN, CDR2 SYGAGS (reference sequence). CDR3 length equals 14 residues. V was shortened by 2 bases and J by 0 bases, with 9 bases between the two germline ends. CDR3 bases read: TGTGCCAGCGGTGAACTGCCTAGCTCCTATGAACAGTAC. Residues: CASGELPSSYEQY. The full CDR3 sequence reads CASGELPSSYEQYF.

Regarding this clone: The germline and genes are mouse ones. CDR3 DNA (partial): TGTGCCAGCAGCCAAGAGGCTGGGGGGGCTTACACCTTGTAC. It specifies CASSQEAGGAYTLY. In full, the CDR3 reads CASSQEAGGAYTLYF. The chain recombines TRBV2 with TRBJ2-4, with 10 bases lining up with TRBD2. The CDR3 end falls 1 residue outside the read, so it is completed with the germline J gene. This CDR3 region has 15 residues. V shed 0 bases, J shed 7 bases, and the junction held 4 bases outside the gene matches. CDR1 is LGHNA and CDR2 is YSYQKL in the germline V gene.

Points on this clone: Mouse gene names apply. Read data end 1 residue before the CDR3 end; the end is taken from the germline J gene. This chain links TRBV19 with TRBJ2-3; TRBD2 is a possible D gene (7 bases). CDR1 is FNHDT and CDR2 is SITEND in the germline V gene (reference sequence). The CDR3 covers 15 residues. V lost 1 base to trimming and J lost 0 bases, with 9 bases between them. The CDR3: CASSIRGGSAETLYF. CDR3 DNA (partial): TGTGCCAGCAGTATAAGGGGGGGGAGTGCAGAAACGCTGTAT.

Comment on this clone: The genes and germline here are from mouse. The sequenced part of the CDR3 DNA is TGTGCTAGCAGCTTCAGGGGCGGGGGCGAAAGATTATTT. Protein: CASSFRGGGERLF. The whole CDR3 sequence is CASSFRGGGERLFF. This rearrangement joins TRBV29 to TRBJ1-4; weak D call: TRBD1 (6 bases). The CDR3 end lies 1 residue beyond the end of the read and is filled in from the germline J gene. V was cut by 6 bases and J by 7 bases, with 15 bases left in between. Germline V CDR1 and CDR2: MSHET, SYDVDS. The CDR3 length is 14 residues.

To note about this clone: Genes and germline come from the mouse. Incomplete CDR3 DNA: TGTGCCAGCAGGGACAGGTTCCCTAGTGCAGAAACGCTGTAT. The encoded protein is CASRDRFPSAETLY. The entire CDR3 is CASRDRFPSAETLYF. This chain links TRBV13-3 with TRBJ2-3, with 7 bases identical to TRBD1. The read finishes 1 residue shy of the CDR3 end, and the germline J gene is used to complete it. Germline V gene sequence: CDR1 NNHDY, CDR2 SYVADS. The CDR3 has 15 residues. V shed 5 bases and J 0 bases; nucleotides not matched to a gene: 6.

Remarks on this clone: Genes here carry mouse names. The read ends 1 residue before the CDR3 terminus; that terminus is restored from the germline J gene. The rearrangement links TRBV13-1 to TRBJ2-3; tentatively, D is TRBD1 or TRBD2 (5 bases each). This CDR3 region has 11 residues. Trimming removed 10 bases from V and 0 bases from J, with 6 bases in between. The germline V gene has CDR1 NSHNY and CDR2 SYGAGN. The CDR3 bases that were read are TGTGCCGGGGGTAGTGCAGAAACGCTGTAT. Its translation: CAGGSAETLY. The CDR3 in its entirety is CAGGSAETLYF.

As to this clone: Each gene name is a mouse one. The read stops 1 residue short of the end of the CDR3; the missing end is completed from the germline J gene. Within the sample, other DNA sequences also encode this same CDR3. The V call is TRBV14, the J call TRBJ2-7, with TRBD2 matching over 8 bases. CDR1 and CDR2 (germline): SGHDT, FRDEAV. The CDR3 is 13 amino acids. V shed 2 bases and J 4 bases; nucleotides not matched to a gene: 2. Here the CDR3 reads CASSFWGGYEQYF. The CDR3 DNA, read in part, is TGTGCCAGCAGTTTTTGGGGGGGTTATGAACAGTAC.

To note about this clone: The gene names here belong to mouse. The read ends 1 residue shy of where the CDR3 ends; the end is completed using the germline J gene. The V and J genes are TRBV20 and TRBJ2-3; TRBD1 agrees at 10 bases. V shed 2 bases, J shed 0 bases, and the junction held 2 bases outside the gene matches. The CDR3 is 15 amino acids. Germline loops: CDR1 GFQATS, CDR2 STVNSAI. The covered CDR3 bases are TGTGGTGCTAGGACGGGACAGGGGAGTGCAGAAACGCTGTAT. Encoded protein: CGARTGQGSAETLY. The whole CDR3 protein is CGARTGQGSAETLYF.

A word on this clone: Germline and genes here are mouse. The CDR3 end falls 1 residue outside the read, so it is completed with the germline J gene. This rearrangement joins TRBV1 to TRBJ1-6, with D possibly being TRBD1 (6 bases). TRBJ1-6 is an ORF, and what it does is uncertain. V lost 5 bases and J 1 base, leaving 9 bases between the germline ends. The CDR3 sequence is 15 residues long. Per germline, CDR1 NSQYPW and CDR2 LRSPGD (reference sequence). The sequenced part of the CDR3 DNA is TGCACCTGCAGTCCGGACAGCTCCTATAATTCGCCCCTCTAC. Translation: CTCSPDSSYNSPLY. The full CDR3 is CTCSPDSSYNSPLYF.

Concerning this clone itself: Genes and germline come from the mouse. The read comes to an end 1 residue before the CDR3 does, leaving the germline J gene to fill in the end. V gene TRBV13-2 combines with J gene TRBJ2-1, with D hard to call. V was trimmed by 2 bases and J by 1 base, leaving 1 base between them. Per the germline V gene, CDR1 is NNHNN and CDR2 is SYGAGS (reference sequence). The CDR3 runs 12 residues. The CDR3 reads CASGDNYAEQFF. The sequenced CDR3 bases are TGTGCCAGCGGTGACAACTATGCTGAGCAGTTC.

A remark on this clone: Each gene name is a mouse one. The CDR3 end falls 1 residue outside the read, so it is completed with the germline J gene. This chain links TRBV5 with TRBJ1-2; D unclear. The CDR3 is 16 amino acids. Per the germline V gene, CDR1 is LGHNA and CDR2 is YNLKQL (reference sequence). V lost 0 bases to trimming and J lost 0 bases, with 11 bases between them. Incomplete CDR3 DNA: TGTGCCAGCAGCCAAGATCGGCGGCTTGCAAACTCCGACTACACC. It encodes CASSQDRRLANSDYT. The CDR3 as a whole reads CASSQDRRLANSDYTF.

This clone was counted only a few times. The gene names here belong to mouse. Read sequence stops 1 residue before the CDR3 end, and the germline J gene provides the missing end. The V and J genes are TRBV13-1 and TRBJ1-5; a weak D match, TRBD1 (6 bases). The CDR3 is 14 amino acids. Germline lookup yields CDR1 NSHNY and CDR2 SYGAGN. Trimming took 4 bases from V and 1 from J, leaving 9 bases between them. The sequenced part of the CDR3 DNA is TGTGCCAGCAGTCATGGACAGAACAACCAGGCTCCGCTT. Its protein is CASSHGQNNQAPL. The whole CDR3 is CASSHGQNNQAPLF.

Comment on this clone: Gene names denote mouse genes. The read stops 1 residue short of the end of the CDR3; the missing end is completed from the germline J gene. This sequence joins TRBV31 and TRBJ2-5, with 9 bases fitting TRBD2. The germline V gene encodes CDR1 GKSSPN and CDR2 SITVG. CDR3 length: 15 residues. Germline trimming cut 3 bases from V and 0 bases from J; bases unmatched to any gene: 4. The chain's CDR3 is CAWRTDWGNQDTQYF. The CDR3 bases that were read are TGTGCCTGGAGGACCGACTGGGGGAACCAAGACACCCAGTAC. Full variable domain (outside the CDR3, taken from reference TRBV31 and TRBJ2-5): AQTIHQWPVAEIKAVGSPLSLGCTIKGKSSPNLYWYWQATGGTLQQLFYSITVGQVESVVQLNLSASRPKDDQFILSTEKLLLSHSGFYLCAWRTDWGNQDTQYFGPGTRLLVL.

Comment on this clone: The listed genes are named as in mouse. The sequenced fragment ends 1 residue before the CDR3 boundary, so the rest is inferred from the germline J gene. This sequence joins TRBV4 and TRBJ2-7; D possibly corresponds to TRBD2 (6 bases). Germline loops: CDR1 LGHDT, CDR2 YNNKQL (reference sequence). The V end lost 6 bases, the J end lost 3 bases, and 6 bases lay between the germline ends. There are 11 residues in the CDR3. The CDR3 loop is CASRLGYEQYF. CDR3 DNA, as far as it was read: TGTGCCAGCAGACTGGGCTATGAACAGTAC.

This clone was detected only once. The genes and germline here are from mouse. With the read ending 1 residue before the CDR3 end, the germline J gene is used to fill in that end. This rearrangement joins TRBV3 to TRBJ1-2; 8 bases are a match to TRBD1. CDR1 SNHLY and CDR2 FYNGKV come from the germline V gene (reference sequence). J was trimmed by 3 bases and V by 5 bases; bases with no gene match: 5. CDR3 length: 14 amino acids. The CDR3 loop reads CASSPGQADSDYTF. The CDR3 DNA, read in part, is TGTGCCAGCAGCCCGGGACAGGCAGACTCCGACTACACC.

A few counts support this clone. Any gene name here is a mouse gene name. The CDR3 end falls 1 residue outside the read, so it is completed with the germline J gene. The V and J genes are TRBV2 and TRBJ2-7; D may be TRBD1 (6 bases). Trimming left V 4 bases short and J 4 bases short, with 8 bases between. This CDR3 is built from 12 residues. The germline CDR1 and CDR2 sequences are LGHNA and YSYQKL. Partial CDR3 DNA: TGTGCCAGCAGCCCAGGACAGTATGAACAGTAC. Translating it yields CASSPGQYEQY. The whole CDR3 reads CASSPGQYEQYF.